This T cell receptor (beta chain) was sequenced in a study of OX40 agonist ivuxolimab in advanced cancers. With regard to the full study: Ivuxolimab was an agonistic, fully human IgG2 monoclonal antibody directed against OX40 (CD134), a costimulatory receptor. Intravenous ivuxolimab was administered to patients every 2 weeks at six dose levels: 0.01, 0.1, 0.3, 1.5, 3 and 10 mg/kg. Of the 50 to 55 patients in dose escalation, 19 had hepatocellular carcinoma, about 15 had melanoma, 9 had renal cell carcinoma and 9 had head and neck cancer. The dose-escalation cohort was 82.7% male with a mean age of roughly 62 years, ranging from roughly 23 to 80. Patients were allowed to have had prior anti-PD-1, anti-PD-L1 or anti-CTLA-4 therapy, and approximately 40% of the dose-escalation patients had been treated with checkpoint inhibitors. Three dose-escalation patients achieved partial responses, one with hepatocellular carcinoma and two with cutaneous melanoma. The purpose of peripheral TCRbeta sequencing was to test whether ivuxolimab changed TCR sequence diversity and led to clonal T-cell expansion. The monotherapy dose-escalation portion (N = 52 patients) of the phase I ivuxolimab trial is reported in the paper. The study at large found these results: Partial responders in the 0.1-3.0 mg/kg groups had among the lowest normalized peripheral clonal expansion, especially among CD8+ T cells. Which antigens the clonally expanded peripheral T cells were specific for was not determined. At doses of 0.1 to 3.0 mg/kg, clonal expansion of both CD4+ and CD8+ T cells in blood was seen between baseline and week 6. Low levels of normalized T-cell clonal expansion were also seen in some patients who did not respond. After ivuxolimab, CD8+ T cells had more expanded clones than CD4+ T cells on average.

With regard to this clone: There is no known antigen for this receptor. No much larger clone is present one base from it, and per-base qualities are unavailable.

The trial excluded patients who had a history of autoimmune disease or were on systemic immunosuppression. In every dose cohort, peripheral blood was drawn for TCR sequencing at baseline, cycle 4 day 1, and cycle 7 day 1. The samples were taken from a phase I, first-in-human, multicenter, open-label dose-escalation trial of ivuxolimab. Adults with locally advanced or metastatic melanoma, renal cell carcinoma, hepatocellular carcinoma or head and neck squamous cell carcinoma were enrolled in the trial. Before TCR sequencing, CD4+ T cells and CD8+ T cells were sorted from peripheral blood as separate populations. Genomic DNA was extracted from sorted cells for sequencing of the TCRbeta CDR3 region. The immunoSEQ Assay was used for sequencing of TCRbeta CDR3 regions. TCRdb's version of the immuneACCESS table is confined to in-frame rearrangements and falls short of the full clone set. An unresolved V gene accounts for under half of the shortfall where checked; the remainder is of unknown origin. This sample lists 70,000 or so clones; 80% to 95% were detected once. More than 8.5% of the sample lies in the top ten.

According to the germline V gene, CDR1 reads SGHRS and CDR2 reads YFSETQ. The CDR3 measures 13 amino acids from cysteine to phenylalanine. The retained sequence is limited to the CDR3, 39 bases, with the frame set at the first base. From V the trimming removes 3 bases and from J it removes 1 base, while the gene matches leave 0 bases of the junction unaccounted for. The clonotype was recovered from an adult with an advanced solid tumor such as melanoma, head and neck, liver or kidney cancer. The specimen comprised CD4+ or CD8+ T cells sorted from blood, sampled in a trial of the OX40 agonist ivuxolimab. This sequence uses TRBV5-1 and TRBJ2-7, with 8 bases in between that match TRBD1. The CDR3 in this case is CASSWTGSYEQYF. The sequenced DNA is TGCGCCAGCAGCTGGACAGGGTCCTACGAGCAGTACTTC.